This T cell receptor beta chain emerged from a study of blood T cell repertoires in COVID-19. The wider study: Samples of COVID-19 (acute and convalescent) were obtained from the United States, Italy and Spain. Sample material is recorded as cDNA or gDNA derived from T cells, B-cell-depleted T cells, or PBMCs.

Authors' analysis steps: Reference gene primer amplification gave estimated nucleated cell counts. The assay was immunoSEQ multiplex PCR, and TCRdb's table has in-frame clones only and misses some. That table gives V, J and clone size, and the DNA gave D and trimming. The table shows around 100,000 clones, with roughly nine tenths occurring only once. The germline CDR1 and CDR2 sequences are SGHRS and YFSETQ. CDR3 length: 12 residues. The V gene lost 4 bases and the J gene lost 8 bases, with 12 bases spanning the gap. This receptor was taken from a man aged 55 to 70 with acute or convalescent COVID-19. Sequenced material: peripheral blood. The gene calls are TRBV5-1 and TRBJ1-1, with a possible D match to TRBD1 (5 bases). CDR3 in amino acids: CASSLRGSEAFF. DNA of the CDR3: TGCGCCAGCAGCCTTAGGGGTTCCGAAGCTTTCTTT. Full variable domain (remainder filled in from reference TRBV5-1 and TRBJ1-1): KAGVTQTPRYLIKTRGQQVTLSCSPISGHRSVSWYQQTPGQGLQFLFEYFSETQRNKGNFPGRFSGRQFSNSRSEMNVSTLELGDSALYLCASSLRGSEAFFGQGTRLTVV.